Listed here are 15 T cell receptor beta chains from one sample, sequenced in a study of T cells after yellow fever vaccination. TCRdb redid the calling of the 5' RACE reads with MiXCR, one entry per CDR3 protein. Of roughly 160,000 distinct CDR3 sequences listed, 5.5% to 7.5% are singletons. The sequenced sample was CD4+ T cells sorted from PBMCs, obtained 5 to 6 days after the first yellow fever vaccination. All receptors derive from a man between 18 and 29 years old who received the YFV17D yellow fever vaccine.

The V and J genes are TRBV4-3 and TRBJ2-3; the D gene is possibly TRBD1 (6 bases). The V end lost 0 bases, the J end lost 1 base, and 11 bases lay between the germline ends. This CDR3 is 16 amino acids long. Per germline, CDR1 LGHNA and CDR2 YSLEER. CDR3 sequence reads: CASSQDRGYRTDTQYF. DNA for the CDR3: TGCGCCAGCAGCCAAGATAGGGGGTACCGCACAGATACGCAGTATTTT.

The V and J genes are TRBV15 and TRBJ1-3, with 7 bases fitting TRBD1. This CDR3 spans 17 amino acids. The germline V gene has CDR1 LNHNV and CDR2 YYDKDF (reference sequence). With V trimmed by 0 bases and J by 2 bases, 7 bases remained unmatched. The CDR3 sequence: CATSRDRKGAAGNTIYF. CDR3 DNA sequence: TGTGCCACCAGCAGAGATCGTAAGGGGGCAGCTGGAAACACCATATATTTT.

This chain joins TRBV27 and TRBJ2-5, with D perhaps assigned TRBD1 or TRBD2 (5 bases each). Germline V lookup: CDR1 MNHEY, CDR2 SMNVEV (reference sequence). V was cut by 2 bases and J by 14 bases, with 18 bases left in between. The CDR3 contains 13 residues. The CDR3 DNA reads TGTGCCAGCAGTTTAGGGATTACCGGGACGCCCTACTTC. Amino acids: CASSLGITGTPYF.

This clonotype showed up many times. V and J are TRBV10-3 and TRBJ1-1; D might be TRBD1 (5 bases). The V and J ends lost 6 bases and 0 bases respectively, with 14 bases between them. Germline CDR1 reads ENHRY; CDR2 reads SYGVKD. This CDR3 is 15 amino acids long. The CDR3: CAISTTGRLNTEAFF. The CDR3 bases are TGTGCCATCAGCACTACGGGACGGCTGAACACTGAAGCTTTCTTT.

There are many counts of this clonotype. V gene TRBV9 combines with J gene TRBJ1-1; tentative D call: TRBD1 (5 bases). From germline, CDR1 is SGDLS and CDR2 YYNGEE. Trimming pared 0 bases from V and 1 base from J, leaving 7 bases between. The CDR3 runs 14 residues. In nucleotides, the CDR3 is TGTGCCAGCAGCGTAGTGGGGGGGAACACTGAAGCTTTCTTT. This translates into CASSVVGGNTEAFF.

This clonotype was detected a few times. In DNA, the CDR3 is TGTGCCAGCAGTACCCCTCGGGGGGCCAGGAACAATGAGCAGTTCTTC. Protein sequence: CASSTPRGARNNEQFF. The rearrangement uses TRBV11-2 and TRBJ2-1; tentative D call: TRBD2 (7 bases). In germline, CDR1 is SGHAT, CDR2 FQNNGV. This CDR3 region has 16 residues. Deletions cut 6 bases from V and 5 bases from J, with 20 bases between.

This clonotype turned up a few times. The chain links TRBV6-5 to TRBJ1-5; D might be TRBD1 (5 bases). Germline CDR1 MNHEY, CDR2 SVGAGI. The CDR3 runs 16 residues. V lost 6 bases and J 2 bases, leaving 17 bases between the germline ends. CDR3 loop: CASRGPNWDGNQPQHF. The CDR3 nucleotides read TGTGCCAGCAGGGGTCCGAACTGGGACGGCAATCAGCCCCAGCATTTT.

This clonotype occurred many times. The chain links TRBV7-3 to TRBJ2-2; a weak D match, TRBD1 (6 bases). CDR1 and CDR2 (germline): SGHTA, FQGTGA. This CDR3 comprises 15 residues. V shed 5 bases and J shed 6 bases, with 16 bases lying between them. The CDR3 DNA reads as TGTGCCAGCAGCATCACACAGGGAATTCCCGGGGAGCTGTTTTTT. Amino acids: CASSITQGIPGELFF.

There are many counts of this clonotype. The genes are TRBV3-1 and TRBJ2-2; D unclear. V was trimmed by 4 bases and J by 4 bases, leaving 16 bases between them. This CDR3 has 16 amino acids. CDR1 and CDR2 (germline): LGHDT, YNNKEL (reference sequence). CDR3 residues: CASSPHPAGATGELFF. CDR3 nucleotides: TGTGCCAGCAGCCCGCACCCCGCAGGTGCCACCGGGGAGCTGTTTTTT.

The rearrangement links TRBV7-8 to TRBJ2-3; D uncertain. Deletions cut 5 bases from V and 6 bases from J, with 12 bases between. Germline V lookup: CDR1 SGHVS, CDR2 FQNEAQ. This CDR3 contains 13 residues. The CDR3 region is CASSKKPLDTQYF. In nucleotides, the CDR3 is TGTGCCAGCAGCAAAAAGCCCTTGGATACGCAGTATTTT.

This clonotype has a handful of counts. The chain has TRBV24-1 and TRBJ2-2, with 7 nucleotides matching TRBD1. After removal of 10 bases from V and 1 base from J, the junction contained 5 bases not matched to a gene. The CDR3 runs 14 residues. Germline CDR1 is KGHDR and CDR2 is SFDVKD. The CDR3 is CATAGTENTGELFF. The CDR3 bases are TGTGCCACGGCCGGGACAGAGAACACCGGGGAGCTGTTTTTT.

This clonotype was seen ten or more times. This chain links TRBV7-9 with TRBJ1-1; D might be TRBD1 (6 bases). V lost 5 bases and J lost 0, with 10 bases in between. The CDR3 runs to 14 residues. Germline V gives CDR1 SEHNR, CDR2 FQNEAQ (reference sequence). As DNA, the CDR3 is TGTGCCAGCAGCCGCCGACAGGTGAACACTGAAGCTTTCTTT. It specifies CASSRRQVNTEAFF.

The chain employs TRBV7-2 and TRBJ2-7; D not resolved. The CDR3 has 15 residues. Trimming took 2 bases from V and 0 from J, leaving 11 bases between them. Germline CDR1 and CDR2: SGHTA and FQGNSA. The CDR3 spells CASSLSGPSSYEQYF. The CDR3 DNA reads as TGTGCCAGCAGCTTATCCGGGCCGAGCTCCTACGAGCAGTACTTC.

This clonotype showed up many times. CDR3 loop: CASRDRVGRNQPQHF. The CDR3 DNA follows: TGTGCCAGCAGAGACAGGGTGGGGCGCAATCAGCCCCAGCATTTT. The V and J genes are TRBV2 and TRBJ1-5; TRBD1 agrees at 7 bases. The length of the CDR3 is 15 residues. Looked up from germline, CDR1 is SNHLY and CDR2 is FYNNEI. The junction had 7 bases not matched to a gene; V was cut back by 6 bases and J by 2 bases.

The V and J genes are TRBV29-1 and TRBJ2-5; D is perhaps TRBD2 (6 bases). Germline values: CDR1 SQVTM, CDR2 ANQGSEA. V was shortened by 4 bases and J by 6 bases, with 18 bases between the two germline ends. This CDR3 is built from 14 residues. DNA for the CDR3: TGCAGCGTTGTGGGGGGATCCGAGGGAAAGACCCAGTACTTC. It encodes CSVVGGSEGKTQYF.